The rows below give T cell receptor beta chains drawn from one sample of a study of T-cell reconstitution after alpha-beta-depleted transplantation in children. TCRdb itself ran the PCR reads through MiXCR, one entry per CDR3 protein. The table lists about 1,000,000 distinct CDR3 sequences, less than 30% of them singletons. Sequencing was performed on PBMCs, mostly from graft donor cells, taken 360 days after TCRalphabeta/CD19-depleted stem cell transplant. These receptors all come from a boy under three years old who had a stem cell transplant for SCID, so the T cells may come from the graft donor. CDR3s include the opening cysteine and the closing phenylalanine or tryptophan. The D gene is left open where the match is weak. Clone size is shown for a subset of rows, as once, few, many or a class of expanded clone.

v_call	d_call	j_call	clone_size	cdr3_nt	cdr3_aa
TRBV27	.	TRBJ1-2	.	TGTGCCAGCGGCCTGGGACGGGCGCCCATTGGCTACACCTTC	CASGLGRAPIGYTF
TRBV5-1	.	TRBJ2-4	many	TGCGCCAGCAGCTTGAACGGAAACATTCAGTACTTC	CASSLNGNIQYF
TRBV4-1	.	TRBJ1-1	.	TGCGCCAGCAGCCGAGCGGGCAAAGGGGTTTCGAACACTGAAGCTTTCTTT	CASSRAGKGVSNTEAFF
TRBV10-3	.	TRBJ2-3	few	TGTGCCATCAGTGAGTCGGGACACTTCACAGATACGCAGTATTTT	CAISESGHFTDTQYF
TRBV18	.	TRBJ2-1	.	TGTGCCAGCTCACAGTTAGCGAGCTCCTACAATGAGCAGTTCTTC	CASSQLASSYNEQFF
TRBV4-1	.	TRBJ2-3	few	TGCGCCAGCAGCCCTACAGGAGGCGAGGCAGATACGCAGTATTTT	CASSPTGGEADTQYF
TRBV18	.	TRBJ2-5	.	TGTGCCAGCGCTAGGACCGAAGAGACCCAGTACTTC	CASARTEETQYF
TRBV20-1	TRBD2	TRBJ2-1	.	TGCAGTGCTAGAGATGGCGGGAGCTCCTACAATGAGCAGTTCTTC	CSARDGGSSYNEQFF
TRBV29-1	.	TRBJ2-3	few	TGCAGCGTTGAACAGGACAGTACAGATACGCAGTATTTT	CSVEQDSTDTQYF
TRBV6-2/TRBV6-3	.	TRBJ2-1	once	TGTGCCAGCAGTGCCCCTTTCGGAGCGATAAAATCCTACAATGAGCAGTTCTTC	CASSAPFGAIKSYNEQFF
TRBV20-1	.	TRBJ2-3	once	TGCAGTGGGGAGGCAGATACGCAGTATTTT	CSGEADTQYF
TRBV20-1	.	TRBJ1-3	.	TGCAGTGCTAGAGAATCCAGGGACTCTGGAAACACCATATATTTT	CSARESRDSGNTIYF
TRBV12-3/TRBV12-4	TRBD2	TRBJ2-3	.	TGTGCCAGCAGAAAGTACGGGGGGGCCCATACGCAGTATTTT	CASRKYGGAHTQYF
TRBV25-1	.	TRBJ2-7	.	TGTGCCAGCAGTGAGAACTTGTACGAGCAGTACTTC	CASSENLYEQYF
TRBV27	TRBD2	TRBJ2-1	few	TGTGCCAGCAGTTTTGAGCGGGGGGGCTCTCTCAATGAGCAGTTCTTC	CASSFERGGSLNEQFF
TRBV9	.	TRBJ2-4	.	TGTGCCAGCAGCCCCGGGACACCAAGGGACATTCAGTACTTC	CASSPGTPRDIQYF
TRBV5-5	TRBD1	TRBJ2-7	.	TGTGCCAGCAGCTTGGGGACAGGACCTCTGGAGCAGTACTTC	CASSLGTGPLEQYF